These T cell receptor beta chains were read from a single sample in a study of shared clonotypes between healthy human individuals. Clones were read by immunoSEQ multiplex PCR, and TCRdb kept only the in-frame ones, dropping some. The sample gives 2.3 million or so clones, just over 90% of which show up once; 0.35% to 0.5% is in the top ten. Material for sequencing was naive CD4+ T cells from PBMCs. Every receptor here comes from a man in his late teens or twenties in good health. Some clones in this sample may be carry-over from other donors' samples. Each CDR3 is given with its conserved first and last residue. A D gene is named only where the DNA matches it firmly. Rows may omit the clone size; those that give it use once, few, many or a size class.

TRBV7-2,TRBJ2-2,TRBD1,NA,CASSLANWRQGFIGELFF,TGTGCCAGCAGCTTAGCAAATTGGAGACAGGGCTTTATCGGGGAGCTGTTTTTT
TRBV2,TRBJ2-7,TRBD2,NA,CASSAEWGGYEQYF,TGTGCCAGCAGTGCGGAGTGGGGGGGCTACGAGCAGTACTTC
TRBV19,TRBJ1-5,NA,NA,CASSRLEGTDQPQHF,TGTGCCAGTAGTAGGCTAGAGGGGACGGATCAGCCCCAGCATTTT
TRBV7-2,TRBJ1-2,NA,NA,CAPAEIGGYGYTF,TGTGCCCCCGCGGAGATAGGGGGCTATGGCTACACCTTC
TRBV7-3,TRBJ1-3,NA,NA,CASSLTSGAGNTIYF,TGTGCCAGCAGCTTAACCTCGGGTGCTGGAAACACCATATATTTT
TRBV28,TRBJ2-1,NA,NA,CASLNAGALTYNEQFF,TGTGCCAGCCTAAACGCAGGGGCCTTAACCTACAATGAGCAGTTCTTC
TRBV7-6,TRBJ2-1,TRBD1,NA,CASSAPGQGRGEQFF,TGTGCCAGCAGCGCACCGGGACAGGGGAGGGGCGAGCAGTTCTTC
TRBV5-8,TRBJ2-3,NA,NA,CASSLGLADTQYF,TGTGCCAGCAGCTTGGGACTAGCAGATACGCAGTATTTT
TRBV5-4,TRBJ2-5,NA,NA,CASSFRGGQETQYF,TGTGCCAGCAGCTTCAGGGGTGGTCAAGAGACCCAGTACTTC
TRBV28,TRBJ2-7,NA,once,CASTPAGQSYEQYF,TGTGCCAGCACCCCCGCGGGACAGTCCTACGAGCAGTACTTC
TRBV4-1,TRBJ1-1,NA,NA,CASSQKRARTYTEAFF,TGCGCCAGCAGCCAAAAGAGGGCCAGGACGTACACTGAAGCTTTCTTT
TRBV5-1,TRBJ2-1,TRBD2,NA,CASSLAGTSGASSYNEQFF,TGCGCCAGCAGCTTGGCTGGGACTAGCGGCGCGAGCTCCTACAATGAGCAGTTCTTC
TRBV7-7,TRBJ2-1,NA,NA,CASSLAAFPDEQFF,TGTGCCAGCAGCTTAGCGGCTTTTCCCGATGAGCAGTTCTTC
TRBV20-1,TRBJ2-3,NA,NA,CSARKLDTQYF,TGCAGTGCTCGAAAGTTAGATACGCAGTATTTT
TRBV7-3,TRBJ2-1,TRBD2,NA,CASSPSGGWRNEQFF,TGTGCCAGCAGCCCCTCGGGAGGTTGGCGCAATGAGCAGTTCTTC
TRBV29-1,TRBJ1-1,TRBD1,NA,CSVSDRDTEAFF,TGCAGCGTTTCGGACAGGGACACTGAAGCTTTCTTT
TRBV19,TRBJ2-7,TRBD2,once,CASSIPPGLAAYEQYF,TGTGCCAGTAGTATACCGCCGGGACTAGCGGCTTACGAGCAGTACTTC
TRBV4-1,TRBJ2-5,NA,NA,CASSQVSRETQYF,TGCGCCAGCAGCCAAGTAAGCCGAGAGACCCAGTACTTC
TRBV18,TRBJ1-1,NA,few,CATAWGNTEAFF,TGTGCCACCGCGTGGGGGAACACTGAAGCTTTCTTT
TRBV7-2,TRBJ2-7,TRBD2,once,CASSLGASGIYEQYF,TGTGCCAGCAGCCTGGGGGCTAGCGGGATATACGAGCAGTACTTC
TRBV5-1,TRBJ2-1,NA,once,CASSLNVRNEQFF,TGCGCCAGCAGTCTCAATGTGCGGAATGAGCAGTTCTTC
TRBV29-1,TRBJ1-4,TRBD1,NA,CSVRDRNEKLFF,TGCAGCGTTCGGGACAGGAATGAAAAACTGTTTTTT
TRBV7-2,TRBJ2-6,TRBD1,NA,CASSPQGARGANVLTF,TGTGCCAGCAGCCCACAGGGGGCGCGGGGGGCCAACGTCCTGACTTTC
TRBV27,TRBJ1-1,NA,NA,CASSPRGPIGTEAFF,TGTGCCAGCAGTCCAAGGGGCCCTATTGGCACTGAAGCTTTCTTT
TRBV19,TRBJ1-1,TRBD1,NA,CASTQRGQGGFGNTEAFF,TGTGCCAGTACCCAGCGAGGACAGGGGGGATTTGGGAACACTGAAGCTTTCTTT
TRBV5-1,TRBJ2-3,TRBD2,NA,CASSIVLAGGADTQYF,TGCGCCAGCAGCATTGTTCTAGCGGGAGGAGCAGATACGCAGTATTTT